This T cell receptor beta chain was obtained from a study of human T cells and chemical hapten exposure. Study as a whole: There were per-sample TCR yield variations, arising mainly from small pooled library volume differences.

Regarding the study as a whole: TCRs above 1 in 1000 frequency did not change with DPC sensitization.

From whole blood left unfractionated, total RNA was extracted. This clonotype was counted between two and nine times. Its antigen is unidentified. V lost 4 bases, J lost 2 bases, and 18 bases stayed unmatched. This CDR3 has 19 residues. Individual cDNA molecules received unique molecular identifiers in the library. As originally analysed: A per-sample median of around 100,000 TCRs was observed, with a range of about 23,224 to 700,000. TCRdb reanalysed the 5' RACE reads using MiXCR and keeps one entry per CDR3 protein. For this entry, the V and J calls and clone size follow TCRdb and not the study's own pipeline. There are about 110,000 distinct CDR3 sequences in the sample; around a fifth occur only once, and approximately 2.6% lies in the top ten.

This receptor was obtained from a human donor in good health. This rearrangement joins TRBV12-3 or TRBV12-4 to TRBJ2-5; 8 bases agree with TRBD1. CDR3 loop: CASSSSRTGLAGTQETQYF. For the CDR3, the DNA is TGTGCCAGCAGTTCATCTCGGACAGGGTTGGCCGGCACACAAGAGACCCAGTACTTC.